This TCR beta chain emerged from a study of cytomegalovirus exposure and HLA in healthy donors. In the study overall: Researchers previously reported finding 100 million or so unique TCR beta sequences from about 170 million T cells. Out of 398 genotyped donors, 81% belonged to the Caucasian-associated ancestry cluster. Regarding the study as a whole: After further analysis at a later stage, 16,951 TCR beta sequences were associated with HLA alleles at 0.05 false discovery rate.

A word on this clone: Its specificity is not known.

The PCR had 60 Vbeta and 13 Jbeta primers. Clones were read by immunoSEQ multiplex PCR, and TCRdb kept only the in-frame ones, dropping some. The repertoire holds about 110,000 clones, with approximately 82% as singletons. The sequencing input was PBMCs. The TCR originated in a man between 35 and 55 years old in good health and CMV-seropositive.

CDR3 protein: CASSLVDIQETQYF. DNA of the CDR3: TGTGCCAGCAGCTTAGTGGACATCCAAGAGACCCAGTACTTC. This chain joins TRBV7-8 and TRBJ2-5; TRBD1 is a possible D gene (5 bases). Germline V gene sequence: CDR1 SGHVS, CDR2 FQNEAQ. This CDR3 spans 14 amino acids. Between the trimmed V and J ends, which lost 1 base and 1 base, there was a span of 7 bases.